This T cell receptor beta chain stems from a study of CD8 T cells in Susac syndrome. After extraction with the RNeasy kit, about 0.5 to 1 ug of the RNA was reverse transcribed using random hexamers. TCR beta CDR3 was amplified by immunoSEQ covering 54 Vbeta and 13 Jbeta. TCRdb re-called the immunoSEQ multiplex PCR reads with MiXCR, one entry per CDR3 protein. The sample lists hundreds of thousands of distinct CDR3 sequences, about 95% occurring once. TEMRA cells were enriched by FACS, while CD8+ and CD4+ T cells were obtained through a negative isolation that was performed magnetically. Note on this clonotype: The antigen is undetermined.

Study-level points and caveats: When the CD4+ T cell repertoires of patients with Susac syndrome were examined, they did not show any clonal expansion. An acknowledgment was made by the study that its TCR sequencing and HLA analysis involved relatively few individuals.

V was shortened by 7 bases and J by 0 bases, with 24 bases between the two germline ends. The CDR3 has 19 residues. Material for sequencing was CD4+ T cells from PBMCs. The V gene is TRBV23-1, the J gene TRBJ1-4, with D perhaps TRBD1 (5 bases). TRBV23-1 is marked as an open reading frame, function uncertain. This TCR was sampled from a human donor with Susac syndrome. Here the CDR3 DNA reads TGCGCCAGCACCCATCCCGCACTTCCCGGGGGAGCAACTAATGAAAAACTGTTTTTT. Protein product: CASTHPALPGGATNEKLFF.